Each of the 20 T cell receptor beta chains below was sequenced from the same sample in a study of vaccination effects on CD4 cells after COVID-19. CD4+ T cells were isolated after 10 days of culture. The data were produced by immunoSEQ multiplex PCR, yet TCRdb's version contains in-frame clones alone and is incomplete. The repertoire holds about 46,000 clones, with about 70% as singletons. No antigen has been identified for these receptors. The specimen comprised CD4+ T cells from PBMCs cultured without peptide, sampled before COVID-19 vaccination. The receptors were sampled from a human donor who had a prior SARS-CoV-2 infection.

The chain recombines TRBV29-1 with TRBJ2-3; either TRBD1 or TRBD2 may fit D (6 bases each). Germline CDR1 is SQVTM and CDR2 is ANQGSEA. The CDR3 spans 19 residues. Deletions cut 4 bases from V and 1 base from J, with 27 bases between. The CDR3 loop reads CSVARSPLTGARRTDTQYF. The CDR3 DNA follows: TGCAGCGTTGCCCGGTCCCCACTGACGGGGGCGAGACGCACAGATACGCAGTATTTT.

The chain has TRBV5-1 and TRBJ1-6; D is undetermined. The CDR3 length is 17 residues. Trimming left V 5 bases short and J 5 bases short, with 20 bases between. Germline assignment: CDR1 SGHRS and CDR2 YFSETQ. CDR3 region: CASRQDRMRWDNSPLHF. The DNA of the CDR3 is TGCGCCAGCAGACAAGATAGGATGAGGTGGGATAATTCACCCCTCCACTTT. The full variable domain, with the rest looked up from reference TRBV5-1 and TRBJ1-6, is KAGVTQTPRYLIKTRGQQVTLSCSPISGHRSVSWYQQTPGQGLQFLFEYFSETQRNKGNFPGRFSGRQFSNSRSEMNVSTLELGDSALYLCASRQDRMRWDNSPLHFGNGTRLTVT.

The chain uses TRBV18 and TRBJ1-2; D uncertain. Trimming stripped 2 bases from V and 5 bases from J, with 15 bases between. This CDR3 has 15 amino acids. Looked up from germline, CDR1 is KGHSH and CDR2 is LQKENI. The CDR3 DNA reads TGTGCCAGCTCACCAGTTTTCAGCCACGAATATGGCTACACCTTC. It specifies CASSPVFSHEYGYTF.

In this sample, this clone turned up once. For the CDR3, the DNA is TGTGCCAGCAGTTACTCCCTCGGCTCTCCAGCTTTCTTT. It codes for CASSYSLGSPAFF. This rearrangement joins TRBV6-5 to TRBJ1-1; D ambiguous. Germline V gene sequence: CDR1 MNHEY, CDR2 SVGAGI. V dropped 0 bases and J dropped 10 bases, with 12 bases sitting between them. This CDR3 has 13 amino acids.

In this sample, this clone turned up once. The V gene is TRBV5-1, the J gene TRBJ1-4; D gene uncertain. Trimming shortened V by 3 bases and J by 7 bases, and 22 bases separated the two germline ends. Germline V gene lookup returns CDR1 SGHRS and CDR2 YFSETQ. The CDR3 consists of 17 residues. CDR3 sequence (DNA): TGCGCCAGCAGCTCGGATGGGTGGTCTTCGGCAGGTGAAAAACTGTTTTTT. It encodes CASSSDGWSSAGEKLFF.

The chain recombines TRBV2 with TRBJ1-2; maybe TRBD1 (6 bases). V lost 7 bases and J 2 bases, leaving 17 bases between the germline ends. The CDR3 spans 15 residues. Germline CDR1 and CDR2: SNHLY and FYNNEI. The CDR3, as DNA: TGTGCCAGCAAGACCGGACCGGGGACAAACTATGGCTACACCTTC. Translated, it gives CASKTGPGTNYGYTF.

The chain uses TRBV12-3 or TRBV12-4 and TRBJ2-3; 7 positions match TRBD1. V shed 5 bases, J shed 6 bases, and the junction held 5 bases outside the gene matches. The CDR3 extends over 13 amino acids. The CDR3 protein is CASSVNRGDTQYF. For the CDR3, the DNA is TGTGCCAGCAGTGTCAACAGGGGTGATACGCAGTATTTT.

The CDR3 protein is CASSPASGIADTQYF. The CDR3 DNA follows: TGTGCCAGCTCACCAGCTAGCGGGATAGCAGATACGCAGTATTTT. The V gene is TRBV18, the J gene TRBJ2-3; 9 bases match TRBD2. This CDR3 spans 15 amino acids. Trimming took 2 bases from V and 4 from J; bases not matched to a gene: 4. CDR1 and CDR2 (germline): KGHSH, LQKENI.

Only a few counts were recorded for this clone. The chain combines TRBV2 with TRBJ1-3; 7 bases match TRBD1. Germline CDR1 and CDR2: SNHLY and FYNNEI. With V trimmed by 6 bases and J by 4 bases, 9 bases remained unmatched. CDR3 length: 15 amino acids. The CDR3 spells CASRRTQGTGNTIYF. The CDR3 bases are TGTGCCAGCAGGCGAACACAGGGGACCGGAAACACCATATATTTT.

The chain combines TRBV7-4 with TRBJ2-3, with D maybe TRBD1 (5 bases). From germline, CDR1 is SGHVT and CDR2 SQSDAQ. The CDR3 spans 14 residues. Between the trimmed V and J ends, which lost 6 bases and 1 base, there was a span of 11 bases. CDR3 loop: CASRESTGTDTQYF. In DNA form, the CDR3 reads TGTGCCAGCAGGGAATCGACAGGCACAGATACGCAGTATTTT.

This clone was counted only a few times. Here the CDR3 DNA reads TGCGCCAGCAGCCAAGCTCAGGGCGGCTCTGGAAACACCATATATTTT. This translates into CASSQAQGGSGNTIYF. This chain connects TRBV4-1 to TRBJ1-3; TRBD1 is a possible D gene (5 bases). CDR1 and CDR2 (germline): MGHRA, YSYEKL. The CDR3 runs 16 residues. Between the trimmed V and J ends, which lost 1 base and 0 bases, there was a span of 10 bases.

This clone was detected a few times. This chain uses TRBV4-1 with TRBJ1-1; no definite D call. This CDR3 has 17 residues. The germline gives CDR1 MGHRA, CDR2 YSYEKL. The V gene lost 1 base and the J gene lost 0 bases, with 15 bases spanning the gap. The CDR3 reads CASSQGVGGFMNTEAFF. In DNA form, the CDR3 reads TGCGCCAGCAGCCAAGGAGTAGGTGGTTTCATGAACACTGAAGCTTTCTTT.

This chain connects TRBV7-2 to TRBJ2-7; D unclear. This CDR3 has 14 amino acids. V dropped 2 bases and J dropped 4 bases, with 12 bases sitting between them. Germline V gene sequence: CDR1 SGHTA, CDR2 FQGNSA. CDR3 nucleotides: TGTGCCAGCAGCTTACGCTATCCAGGTTACGAGCAGTACTTC. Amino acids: CASSLRYPGYEQYF.

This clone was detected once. The DNA of the CDR3 is TGTGCCACCAGTAATCGGCAGCCTCCCTACGAGCAGTACTTC. Protein: CATSNRQPPYEQYF. The chain has TRBV24-1 and TRBJ2-7, with D unresolved. CDR3 size: 14 residues. Germline V gene sequence: CDR1 KGHDR, CDR2 SFDVKD. V was shortened by 6 bases and J by 2 bases, with 13 bases between the two germline ends.

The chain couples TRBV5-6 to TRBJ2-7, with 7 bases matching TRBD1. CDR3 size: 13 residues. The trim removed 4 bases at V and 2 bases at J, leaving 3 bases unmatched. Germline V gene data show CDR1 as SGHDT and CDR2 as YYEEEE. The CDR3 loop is CASSRTGAYEQYF. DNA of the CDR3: TGTGCCAGCAGCAGAACAGGGGCCTACGAGCAGTACTTC.

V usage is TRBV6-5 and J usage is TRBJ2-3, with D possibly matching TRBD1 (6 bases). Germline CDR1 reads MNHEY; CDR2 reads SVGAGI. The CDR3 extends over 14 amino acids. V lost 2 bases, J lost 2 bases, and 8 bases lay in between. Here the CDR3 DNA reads TGTGCCAGCAGTTACCGGGACAACACAGATACGCAGTATTTT. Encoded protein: CASSYRDNTDTQYF.

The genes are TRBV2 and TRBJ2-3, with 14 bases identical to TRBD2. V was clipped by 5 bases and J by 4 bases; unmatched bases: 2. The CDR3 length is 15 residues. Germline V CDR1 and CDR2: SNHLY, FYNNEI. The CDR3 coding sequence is TGTGCCAGCAGTATGACTAGCGGGGGGGCAGATACGCAGTATTTT. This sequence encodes CASSMTSGGADTQYF.

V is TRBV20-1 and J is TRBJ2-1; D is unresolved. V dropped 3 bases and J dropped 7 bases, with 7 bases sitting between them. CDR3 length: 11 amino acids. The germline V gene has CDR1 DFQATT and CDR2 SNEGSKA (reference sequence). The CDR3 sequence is CSARYQNEQFF. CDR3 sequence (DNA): TGCAGTGCTAGGTACCAGAATGAGCAGTTCTTC.

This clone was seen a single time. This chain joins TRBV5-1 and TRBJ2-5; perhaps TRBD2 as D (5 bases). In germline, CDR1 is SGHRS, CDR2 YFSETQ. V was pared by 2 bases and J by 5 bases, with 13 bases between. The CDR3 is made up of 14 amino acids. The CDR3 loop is CASSLGGDSETQYF. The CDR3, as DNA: TGCGCCAGCAGCTTAGGAGGAGATTCGGAGACCCAGTACTTC.

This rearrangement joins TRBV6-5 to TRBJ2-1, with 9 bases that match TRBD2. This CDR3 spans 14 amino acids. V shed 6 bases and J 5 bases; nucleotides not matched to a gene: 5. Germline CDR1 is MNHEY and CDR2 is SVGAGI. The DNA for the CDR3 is TGTGCCAGCAGAGCGGGAGGAAACCACAATGAGCAGTTCTTC. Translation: CASRAGGNHNEQFF.